This entry lists 13 T cell receptor beta chains sequenced from one sample in a study of naive and memory T cell subsets. Treatment indicated: skin biopsy from PPD injection site in Mantoux-positive individual. An oligonucleotide containing a UMI was ligated to the 3' end of TCR cDNA. The SP2 primer and nested alpha and beta constant region primers amplified ligated cDNA in four rounds. TCRdb analysed the UMI-ligation and nested PCR reads with MiXCR anew, one entry per CDR3 protein. The repertoire includes around 33,000 distinct CDR3 sequences, about 7.4% of them detected once, and approximately 3.3% sits in the top ten. The sequencing used skin, collected from a tuberculin skin test site. The receptors were gathered from an adult in good health.

The rearrangement links TRBV9 to TRBJ2-7, with 8 bases fitting TRBD1. The CDR3 covers 15 residues. Germline lookup yields CDR1 SGDLS and CDR2 YYNGEE. The trim removed 3 bases at V and 6 bases at J, leaving 11 bases unmatched. In DNA form, the CDR3 reads TGTGCCAGCAGCGCCCACATACAGGGGGTGGCCGAGCAGTACTTC. It codes for CASSAHIQGVAEQYF. Full variable domain (remainder filled in from reference TRBV9 and TRBJ2-7): DSGVTQTPKHLITATGQRVTLRCSPRSGDLSVYWYQQSLDQGLQFLIQYYNGEERAKGNILERFSAQQFPDLHSELNLSSLELGDSALYFCASSAHIQGVAEQYFGPGTRLTVT.

This clonotype was found many times. V usage is TRBV11-2 and J usage is TRBJ2-7; D gene unclear. Trimming removed 5 bases at V and 5 bases at J, with 10 bases between. Germline CDR1 is SGHAT and CDR2 is FQNNGV. This CDR3 is built from 12 residues. CDR3 nucleotides: TGTGCCAGCAGCCTCGGACCTAACGAGCAGTACTTC. Translating it yields CASSLGPNEQYF. Full variable domain (missing parts from reference TRBV11-2 and TRBJ2-7): EAGVAQSPRYKIIEKRQSVAFWCNPISGHATLYWYQQILGQGPKLLIQFQNNGVVDDSQLPKDRFSAERLKGVDSTLKIQPAKLEDSAVYLCASSLGPNEQYFGPGTRLTVT.

Of note for this clonotype: A read error may be the cause here, since a much bigger clone is one base away. The chain joins TRBV20-1 to TRBJ1-1, with D perhaps TRBD1 (5 bases). Germline CDR1 is DFQATT and CDR2 is SNEGSKA (reference sequence). V was pared by 6 bases and J by 1 base, with 18 bases between. The CDR3 covers 15 residues. CDR3 DNA sequence: TGCAGTGCCGCAACCTCCCAGGGAAGGAACACTGAAGCTTTCTTT. This translates into CSAATSQGRNTEAFF.

This clonotype was detected a few times. This chain links TRBV7-9 with TRBJ1-6; tentative D call: TRBD1 (5 bases). Germline V lookup: CDR1 SEHNR, CDR2 FQNEAQ (reference sequence). V dropped 1 base and J dropped 11 bases, with 15 bases sitting between them. The CDR3 covers 15 residues. This chain's CDR3 is CASSLVMGVGTPLHF. The CDR3 region has the DNA TGTGCCAGCAGCTTAGTCATGGGGGTGGGAACACCCCTCCACTTT. The whole variable domain, remainder taken from reference TRBV7-9 and TRBJ1-6, is DTGVSQNPRHKITKRGQNVTFRCDPISEHNRLYWYRQTLGQGPEFLTYFQNEAQLEKSRLLSDRFSAERPKGSFSTLEIQRTEQGDSAMYLCASSLVMGVGTPLHFGNGTRLTVT.

This clonotype showed up many times. The rearrangement joins TRBV7-8 to TRBJ2-2; TRBD2 might be the D (5 bases). This CDR3 comprises 11 residues. In germline, CDR1 is SGHVS, CDR2 FQNEAQ. V dropped 11 bases and J dropped 3 bases, with 7 bases sitting between them. CDR3 nucleotide sequence: TGTGCCCCCGGGGACACCGGGGAGCTGTTTTTT. It translates to CAPGDTGELFF.

This clonotype turned up a few times. The V gene is TRBV5-5, the J gene TRBJ1-5; TRBD1 matches at 7 bases. Germline V gene sequence: CDR1 SGHKS, CDR2 YYEKEE (reference sequence). The CDR3 covers 16 residues. Unmatched junction bases numbered 4, after V lost 0 bases and J lost 1 base. CDR3 residues: CASSLVPQGSNQPQHF. CDR3 nucleotides: TGTGCCAGCAGCTTGGTACCACAGGGGAGCAATCAGCCCCAGCATTTT.

In its sample, this clonotype was seen a few times. CDR3 protein: CASSLAPGRTNPSYNSPLHF. The CDR3 region has the DNA TGTGCCAGCAGCTTAGCACCGGGACGGACGAATCCCTCCTATAATTCACCCCTCCACTTT. The chain couples TRBV7-6 to TRBJ1-6; TRBD1 might be the D (5 bases). This CDR3 comprises 20 residues. V was pared by 0 bases and J by 0 bases, with 18 bases between. The germline V gene has CDR1 SGHVS and CDR2 FNYEAQ.

The rearrangement joins TRBV7-2 to TRBJ2-5; perhaps TRBD2 as D (6 bases). Germline V gene lookup returns CDR1 SGHTA and CDR2 FQGNSA. The CDR3 runs to 14 residues. The V and J ends lost 1 base and 4 bases respectively, with 10 bases between them. The CDR3 region has the DNA TGTGCCAGCAGCTTAGTTCGGGGGAGAGAGACCCAGTACTTC. The encoded protein is CASSLVRGRETQYF.

This clonotype was seen only a few times. This rearrangement joins TRBV9 to TRBJ1-2; 8 bases are shared with TRBD1. The germline gives CDR1 SGDLS, CDR2 YYNGEE. The V and J ends lost 3 bases and 0 bases, in that order; junction bases with no gene match: 13. This CDR3 comprises 18 residues. The CDR3 sequence: CASSAPGQVLGANYGYTF. As DNA, the CDR3 is TGTGCCAGCAGCGCCCCGGGACAGGTCTTGGGAGCTAACTATGGCTACACCTTC. Full variable domain (rest looked up from reference TRBV9 and TRBJ1-2): DSGVTQTPKHLITATGQRVTLRCSPRSGDLSVYWYQQSLDQGLQFLIQYYNGEERAKGNILERFSAQQFPDLHSELNLSSLELGDSALYFCASSAPGQVLGANYGYTFGSGTRLTVV.

This clonotype was observed at least ten times. The chain has TRBV20-1 and TRBJ2-2; TRBD1 aligns across 11 bases. V dropped 6 bases and J dropped 6; count of bases not matched to a gene: 9. This CDR3 contains 15 residues. Germline V gene data show CDR1 as DFQATT and CDR2 as SNEGSKA (reference sequence). The CDR3 here is CSAPGQGALSGELFF. The CDR3 nucleotides are TGCAGTGCCCCTGGACAGGGGGCTTTGTCCGGGGAGCTGTTTTTT.

This clonotype occurred many times. V is TRBV5-1 and J is TRBJ2-2, with D maybe TRBD2 (5 bases). V lost 4 bases to trimming and J lost 0 bases, with 16 bases between them. The CDR3 runs 17 residues. Germline CDR1 is SGHRS and CDR2 is YFSETQ. The CDR3 loop is CASSPLSRGANTGELFF. CDR3 DNA sequence: TGCGCCAGCAGCCCCCTTTCCCGGGGAGCGAACACCGGGGAGCTGTTTTTT.

J is TRBJ2-3 and V is TRBV5-6, with 11 bases aligning to TRBD2. Germline V gene lookup returns CDR1 SGHDT and CDR2 YYEEEE. The CDR3 is 15 residues long. V lost 1 base to trimming and J lost 6 bases; unmatched junction nucleotides: 4. The CDR3 sequence: CASSLTSGGSDTQYF. The CDR3 DNA reads TGTGCCAGCAGCTTGACTAGCGGGGGCTCGGATACGCAGTATTTT.

This clonotype was detected only a few times. The J gene is TRBJ2-3, the V gene TRBV5-1; 10 bases agree with TRBD2. The CDR3 spans 17 residues. Germline loops: CDR1 SGHRS, CDR2 YFSETQ. Unmatched junction bases numbered 5, after V lost 0 bases and J lost 1 base. For the CDR3, the DNA is TGCGCCAGCAGCTTGGGGCCTAGCGGGGGAGGCACAGATACGCAGTATTTT. Amino acids: CASSLGPSGGGTDTQYF.